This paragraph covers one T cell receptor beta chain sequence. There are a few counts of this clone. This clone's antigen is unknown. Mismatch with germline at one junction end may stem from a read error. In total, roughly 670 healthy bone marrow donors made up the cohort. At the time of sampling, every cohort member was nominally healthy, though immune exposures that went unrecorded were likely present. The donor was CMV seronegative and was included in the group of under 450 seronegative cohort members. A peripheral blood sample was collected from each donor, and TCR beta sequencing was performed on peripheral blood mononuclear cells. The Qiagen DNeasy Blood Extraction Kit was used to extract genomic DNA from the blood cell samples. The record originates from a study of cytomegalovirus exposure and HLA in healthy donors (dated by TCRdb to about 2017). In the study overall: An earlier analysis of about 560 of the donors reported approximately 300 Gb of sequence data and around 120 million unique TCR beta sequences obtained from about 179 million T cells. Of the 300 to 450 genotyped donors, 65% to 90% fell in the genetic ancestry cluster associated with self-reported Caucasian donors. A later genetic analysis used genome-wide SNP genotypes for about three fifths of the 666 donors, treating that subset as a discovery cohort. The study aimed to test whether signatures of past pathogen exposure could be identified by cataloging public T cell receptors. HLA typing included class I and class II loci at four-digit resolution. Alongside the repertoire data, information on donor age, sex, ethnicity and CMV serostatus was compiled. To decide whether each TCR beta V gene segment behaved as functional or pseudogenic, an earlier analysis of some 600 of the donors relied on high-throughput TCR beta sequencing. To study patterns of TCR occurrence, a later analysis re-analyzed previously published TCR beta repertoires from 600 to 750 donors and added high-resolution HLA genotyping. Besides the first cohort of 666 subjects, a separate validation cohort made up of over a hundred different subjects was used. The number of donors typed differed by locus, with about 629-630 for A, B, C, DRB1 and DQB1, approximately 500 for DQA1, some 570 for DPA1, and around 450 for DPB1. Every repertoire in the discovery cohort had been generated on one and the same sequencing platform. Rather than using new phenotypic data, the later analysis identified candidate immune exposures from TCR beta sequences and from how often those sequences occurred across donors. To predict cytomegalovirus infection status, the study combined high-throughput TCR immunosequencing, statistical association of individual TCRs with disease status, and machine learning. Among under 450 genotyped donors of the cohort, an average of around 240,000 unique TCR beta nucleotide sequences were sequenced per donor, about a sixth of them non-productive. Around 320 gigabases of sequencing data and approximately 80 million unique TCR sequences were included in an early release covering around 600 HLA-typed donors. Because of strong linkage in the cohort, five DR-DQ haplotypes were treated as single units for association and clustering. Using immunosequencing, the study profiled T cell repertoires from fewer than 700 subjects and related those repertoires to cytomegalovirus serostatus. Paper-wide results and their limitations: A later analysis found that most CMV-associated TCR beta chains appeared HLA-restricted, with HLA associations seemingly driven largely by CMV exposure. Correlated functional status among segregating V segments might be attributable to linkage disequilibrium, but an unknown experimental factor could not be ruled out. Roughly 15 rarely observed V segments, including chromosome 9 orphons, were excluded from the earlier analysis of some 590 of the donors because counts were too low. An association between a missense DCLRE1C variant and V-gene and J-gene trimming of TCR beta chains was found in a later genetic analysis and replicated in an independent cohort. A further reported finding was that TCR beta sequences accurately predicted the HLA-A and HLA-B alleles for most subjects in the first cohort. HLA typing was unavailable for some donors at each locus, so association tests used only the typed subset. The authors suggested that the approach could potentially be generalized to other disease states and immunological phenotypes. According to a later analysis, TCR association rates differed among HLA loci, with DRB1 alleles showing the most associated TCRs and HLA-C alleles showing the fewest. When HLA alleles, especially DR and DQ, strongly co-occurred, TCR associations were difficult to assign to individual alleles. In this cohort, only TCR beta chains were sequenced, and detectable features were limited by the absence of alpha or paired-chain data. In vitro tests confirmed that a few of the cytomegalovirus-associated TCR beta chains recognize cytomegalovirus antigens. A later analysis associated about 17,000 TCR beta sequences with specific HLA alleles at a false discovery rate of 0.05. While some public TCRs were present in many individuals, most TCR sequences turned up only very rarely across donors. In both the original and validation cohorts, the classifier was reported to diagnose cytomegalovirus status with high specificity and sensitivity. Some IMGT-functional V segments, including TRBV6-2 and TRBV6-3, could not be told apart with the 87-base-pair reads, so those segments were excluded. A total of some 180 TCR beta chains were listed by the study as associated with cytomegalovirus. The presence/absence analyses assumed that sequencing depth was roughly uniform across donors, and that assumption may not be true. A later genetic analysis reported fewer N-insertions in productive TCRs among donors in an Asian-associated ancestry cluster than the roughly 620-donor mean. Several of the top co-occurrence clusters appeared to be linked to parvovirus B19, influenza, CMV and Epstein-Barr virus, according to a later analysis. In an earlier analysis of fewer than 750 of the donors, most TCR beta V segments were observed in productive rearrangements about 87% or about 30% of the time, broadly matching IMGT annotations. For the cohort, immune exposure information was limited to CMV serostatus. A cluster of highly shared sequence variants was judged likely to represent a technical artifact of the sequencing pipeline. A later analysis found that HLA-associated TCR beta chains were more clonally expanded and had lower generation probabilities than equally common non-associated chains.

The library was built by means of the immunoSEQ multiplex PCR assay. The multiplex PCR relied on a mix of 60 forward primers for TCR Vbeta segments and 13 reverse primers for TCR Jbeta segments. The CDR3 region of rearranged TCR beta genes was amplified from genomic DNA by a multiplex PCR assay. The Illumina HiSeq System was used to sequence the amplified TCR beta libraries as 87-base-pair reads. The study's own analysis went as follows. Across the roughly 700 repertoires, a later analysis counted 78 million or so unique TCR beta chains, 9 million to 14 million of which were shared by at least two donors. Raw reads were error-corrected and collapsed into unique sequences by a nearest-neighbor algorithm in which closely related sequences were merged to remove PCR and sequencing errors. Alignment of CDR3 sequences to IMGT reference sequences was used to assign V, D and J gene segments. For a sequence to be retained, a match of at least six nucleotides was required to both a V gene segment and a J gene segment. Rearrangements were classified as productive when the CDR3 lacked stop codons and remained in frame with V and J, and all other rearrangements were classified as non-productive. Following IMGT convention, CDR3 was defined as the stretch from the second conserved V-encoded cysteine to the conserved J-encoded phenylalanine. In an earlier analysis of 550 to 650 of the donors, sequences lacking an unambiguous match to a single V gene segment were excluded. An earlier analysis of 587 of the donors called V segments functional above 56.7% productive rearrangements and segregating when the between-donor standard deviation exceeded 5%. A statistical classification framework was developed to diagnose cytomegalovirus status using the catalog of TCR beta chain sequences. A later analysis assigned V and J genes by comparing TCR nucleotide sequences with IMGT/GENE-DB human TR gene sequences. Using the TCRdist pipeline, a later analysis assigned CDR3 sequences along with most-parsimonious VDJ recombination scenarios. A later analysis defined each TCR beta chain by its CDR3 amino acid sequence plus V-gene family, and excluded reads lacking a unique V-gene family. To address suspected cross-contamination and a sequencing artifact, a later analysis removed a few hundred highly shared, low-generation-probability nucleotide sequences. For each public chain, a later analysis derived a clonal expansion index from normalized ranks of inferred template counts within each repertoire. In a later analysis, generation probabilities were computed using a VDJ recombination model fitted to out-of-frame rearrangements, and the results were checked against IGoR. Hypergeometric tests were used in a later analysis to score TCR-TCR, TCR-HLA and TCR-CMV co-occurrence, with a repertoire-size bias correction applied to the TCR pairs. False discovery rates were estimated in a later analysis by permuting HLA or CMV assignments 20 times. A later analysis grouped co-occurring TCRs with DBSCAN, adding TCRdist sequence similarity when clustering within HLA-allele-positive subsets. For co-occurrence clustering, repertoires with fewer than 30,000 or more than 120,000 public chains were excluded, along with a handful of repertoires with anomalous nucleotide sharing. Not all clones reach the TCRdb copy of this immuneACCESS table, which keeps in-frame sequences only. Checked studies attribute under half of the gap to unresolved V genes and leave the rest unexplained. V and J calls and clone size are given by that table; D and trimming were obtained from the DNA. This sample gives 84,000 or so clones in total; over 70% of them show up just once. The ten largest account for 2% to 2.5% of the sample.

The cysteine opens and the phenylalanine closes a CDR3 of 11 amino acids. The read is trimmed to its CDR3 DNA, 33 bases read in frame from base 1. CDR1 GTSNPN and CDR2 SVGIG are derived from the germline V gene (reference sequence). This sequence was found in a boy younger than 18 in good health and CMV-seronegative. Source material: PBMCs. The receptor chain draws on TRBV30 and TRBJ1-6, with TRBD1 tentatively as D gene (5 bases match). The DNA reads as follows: TGTGCCTGGAGCAAGTCCGGGGGTCAGGACTTT. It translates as CAWSKSGGQDF.